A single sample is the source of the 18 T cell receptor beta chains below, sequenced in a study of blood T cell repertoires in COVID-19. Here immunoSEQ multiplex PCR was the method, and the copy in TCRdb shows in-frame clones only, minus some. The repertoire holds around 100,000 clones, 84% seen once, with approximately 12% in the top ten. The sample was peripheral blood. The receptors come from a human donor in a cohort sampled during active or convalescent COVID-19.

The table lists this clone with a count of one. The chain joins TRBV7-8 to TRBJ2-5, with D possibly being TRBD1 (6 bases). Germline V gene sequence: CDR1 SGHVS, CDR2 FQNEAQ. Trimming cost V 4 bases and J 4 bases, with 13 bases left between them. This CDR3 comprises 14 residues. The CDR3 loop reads CASSSLAGAETQYF. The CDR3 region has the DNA TGTGCCAGCAGCTCCTTGGCAGGGGCAGAGACCCAGTACTTC.

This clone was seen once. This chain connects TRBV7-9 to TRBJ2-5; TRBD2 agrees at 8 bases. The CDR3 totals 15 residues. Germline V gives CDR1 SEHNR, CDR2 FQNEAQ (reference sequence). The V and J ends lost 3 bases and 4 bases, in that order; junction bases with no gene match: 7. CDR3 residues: CASSFGLAKRETQYF. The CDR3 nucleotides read TGTGCCAGCAGCTTCGGACTAGCCAAGAGAGAGACCCAGTACTTC.

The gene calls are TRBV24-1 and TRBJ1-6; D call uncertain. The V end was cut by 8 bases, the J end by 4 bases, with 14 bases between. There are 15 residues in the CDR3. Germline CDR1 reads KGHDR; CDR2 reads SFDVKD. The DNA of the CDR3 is TGTGCCACCACCAGAAAGGGAGGGTATAATTCACCCCTCCACTTT. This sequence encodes CATTRKGGYNSPLHF.

The CDR3, as DNA: TGTGCCAGCAGCTTGGTACCAGGGGGCAGTGGCTACACCTTC. Its translation is CASSLVPGGSGYTF. V usage is TRBV5-4 and J usage is TRBJ1-2, with 8 bases that match TRBD1. Germline CDR1 reads SGHNT; CDR2 reads YYREEE (reference sequence). CDR3 length equals 14 residues. V shed 0 bases, J shed 7 bases, and the junction held 5 bases outside the gene matches.

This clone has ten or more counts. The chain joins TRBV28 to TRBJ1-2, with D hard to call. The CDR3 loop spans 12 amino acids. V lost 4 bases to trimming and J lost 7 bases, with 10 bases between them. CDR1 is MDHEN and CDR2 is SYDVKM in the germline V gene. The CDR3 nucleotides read TGTGCCAGCAGTTCCCAAGACTTTGGCTACACCTTC. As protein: CASSSQDFGYTF.

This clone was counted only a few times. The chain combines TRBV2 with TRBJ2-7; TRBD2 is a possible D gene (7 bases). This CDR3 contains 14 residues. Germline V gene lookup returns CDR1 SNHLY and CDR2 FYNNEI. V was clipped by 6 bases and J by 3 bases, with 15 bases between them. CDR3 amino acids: CASSLEGGDYEQYF. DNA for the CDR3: TGTGCCAGCAGCCTTGAGGGGGGGGACTACGAGCAGTACTTC. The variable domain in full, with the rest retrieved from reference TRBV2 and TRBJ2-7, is EPEVTQTPSHQVTQMGQEVILRCVPISNHLYFYWYRQILGQKVEFLVSFYNNEISEKSEIFDDQFSVERPDGSNFTLKIRSTKLEDSAMYFCASSLEGGDYEQYFGPGTRLTVT.

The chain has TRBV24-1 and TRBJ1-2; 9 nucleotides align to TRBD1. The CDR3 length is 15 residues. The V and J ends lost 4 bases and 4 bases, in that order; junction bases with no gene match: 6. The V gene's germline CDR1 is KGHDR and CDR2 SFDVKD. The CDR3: CATSETKTGGYGYTF. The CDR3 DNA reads TGTGCCACCAGTGAAACTAAGACAGGGGGCTATGGCTACACCTTC.

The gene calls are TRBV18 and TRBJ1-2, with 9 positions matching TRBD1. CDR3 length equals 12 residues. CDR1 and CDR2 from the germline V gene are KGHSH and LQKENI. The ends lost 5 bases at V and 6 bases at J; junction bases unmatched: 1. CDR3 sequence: CASSTGGDGYTF. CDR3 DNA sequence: TGTGCCAGCTCAACAGGGGGCGATGGCTACACCTTC.

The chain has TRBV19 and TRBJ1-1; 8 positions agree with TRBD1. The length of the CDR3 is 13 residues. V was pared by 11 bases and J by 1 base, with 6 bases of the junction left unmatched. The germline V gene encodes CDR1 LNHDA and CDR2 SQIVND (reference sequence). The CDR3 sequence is CASQDRENTEAFF. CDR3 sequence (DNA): TGTGCCTCCCAGGACAGGGAGAACACTGAAGCTTTCTTT.

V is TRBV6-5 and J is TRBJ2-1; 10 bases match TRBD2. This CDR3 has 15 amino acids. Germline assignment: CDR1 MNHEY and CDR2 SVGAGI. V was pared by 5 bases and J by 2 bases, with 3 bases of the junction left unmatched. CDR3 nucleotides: TGTGCCAGCAGTACCCTAGCGGGGGCCTACAATGAGCAGTTCTTC. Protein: CASSTLAGAYNEQFF.

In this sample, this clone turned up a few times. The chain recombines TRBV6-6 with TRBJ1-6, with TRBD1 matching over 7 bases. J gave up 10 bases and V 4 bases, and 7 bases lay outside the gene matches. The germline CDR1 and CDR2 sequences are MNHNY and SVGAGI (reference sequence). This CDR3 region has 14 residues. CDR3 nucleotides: TGTGCCAGCAGTTGGGAAAGGGGGCGATCACCCCTCCACTTT. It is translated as CASSWERGRSPLHF.

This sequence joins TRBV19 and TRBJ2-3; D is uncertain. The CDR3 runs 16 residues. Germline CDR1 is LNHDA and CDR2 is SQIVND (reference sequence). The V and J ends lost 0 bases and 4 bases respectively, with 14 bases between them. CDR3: CASSIELPSGPDTQYF. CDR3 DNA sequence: TGTGCCAGTAGTATAGAACTTCCTTCGGGTCCAGATACGCAGTATTTT.

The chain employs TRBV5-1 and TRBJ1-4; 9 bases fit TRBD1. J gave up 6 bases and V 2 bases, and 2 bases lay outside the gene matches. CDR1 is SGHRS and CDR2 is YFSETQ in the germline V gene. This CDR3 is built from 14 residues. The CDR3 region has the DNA TGCGCCAGCAGCTTACAGGGGGCAGATGAAAAACTGTTTTTT. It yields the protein CASSLQGADEKLFF.

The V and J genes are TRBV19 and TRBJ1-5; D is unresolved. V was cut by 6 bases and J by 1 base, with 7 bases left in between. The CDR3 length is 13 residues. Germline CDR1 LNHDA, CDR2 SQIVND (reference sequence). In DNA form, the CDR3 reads TGTGCCAGTAGGACGAGGAGCAATCAGCCCCAGCATTTT. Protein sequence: CASRTRSNQPQHF.

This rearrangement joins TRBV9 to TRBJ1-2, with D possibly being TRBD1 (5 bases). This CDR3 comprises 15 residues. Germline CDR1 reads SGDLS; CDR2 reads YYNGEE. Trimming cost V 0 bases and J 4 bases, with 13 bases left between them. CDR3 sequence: CASSVGQGWVYGYTF. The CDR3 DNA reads TGTGCCAGCAGCGTAGGGCAGGGTTGGGTCTATGGCTACACCTTC. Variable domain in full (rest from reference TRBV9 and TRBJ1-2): DSGVTQTPKHLITATGQRVTLRCSPRSGDLSVYWYQQSLDQGLQFLIQYYNGEERAKGNILERFSAQQFPDLHSELNLSSLELGDSALYFCASSVGQGWVYGYTFGSGTRLTVV.

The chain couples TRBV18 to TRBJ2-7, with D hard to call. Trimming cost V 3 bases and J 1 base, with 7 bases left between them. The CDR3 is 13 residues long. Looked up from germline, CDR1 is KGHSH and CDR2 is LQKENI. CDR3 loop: CASSPQISYEQYF. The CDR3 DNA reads TGTGCCAGCTCACCCCAGATTTCCTACGAGCAGTACTTC.

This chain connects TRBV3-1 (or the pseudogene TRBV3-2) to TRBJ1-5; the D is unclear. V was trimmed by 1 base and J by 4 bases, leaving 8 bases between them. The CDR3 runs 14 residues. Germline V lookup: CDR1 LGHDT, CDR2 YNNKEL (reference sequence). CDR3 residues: CASSQAGRNQPQHF. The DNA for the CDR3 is TGTGCCAGCAGCCAAGCGGGGAGGAATCAGCCCCAGCATTTT.

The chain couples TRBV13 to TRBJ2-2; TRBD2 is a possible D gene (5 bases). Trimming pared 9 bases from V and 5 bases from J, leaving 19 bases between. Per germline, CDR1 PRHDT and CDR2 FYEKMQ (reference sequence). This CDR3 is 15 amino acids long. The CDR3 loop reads CASTRSGSGTGELFF. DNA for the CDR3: TGTGCCAGTACGCGGAGCGGAAGTGGGACCGGGGAGCTGTTTTTT.